Presented here are 4 T cell receptor beta chains from one specimen sequenced in a study of blood T cell repertoires in COVID-19. Libraries were prepared by immunoSEQ multiplex PCR; TCRdb keeps only in-frame clonotypes and omits some of them. The sample includes some 510,000 clones, 70% to 90% of them seen just once. The sample consisted of PBMCs or T cells enriched from blood (not recorded which). The receptors were gathered from a woman aged 40-49 years who had recovered from COVID-19.

The chain joins TRBV7-9 to TRBJ2-5; maybe TRBD2 (7 bases). V lost 2 bases and J 5 bases, leaving 24 bases between the germline ends. CDR3 length: 18 residues. From germline, CDR1 is SEHNR and CDR2 FQNEAQ (reference sequence). CDR3 coding DNA: TGTGCCAGCAGCTTAAGGGGGGGGTCGAGCCAAGTCGGTGAGACCCAGTACTTC. It codes for CASSLRGGSSQVGETQYF.

The chain employs TRBV9 and TRBJ1-5; D perhaps matches TRBD1 (6 bases). Trimming removed 3 bases at V and 3 bases at J, with 13 bases between. The CDR3 is 15 amino acids. CDR1 SGDLS and CDR2 YYNGEE come from the germline V gene. The CDR3 protein is CASSDSQGPNQPQHF. The CDR3 DNA reads as TGTGCCAGCAGCGACTCACAGGGCCCCAATCAGCCCCAGCATTTT.

This chain links TRBV6-2 or TRBV6-3 with TRBJ2-1, with a tentative D call TRBD1 (5 bases). This CDR3 contains 17 residues. Germline CDR1 MNHEY, CDR2 SVGEGT. Trimming cost V 6 bases and J 8 bases, with 26 bases left between them. The CDR3 coding sequence is TGTGCCAGCAGCACTCCTAGGGGAAGGGGAATATTTGATGAGCAGTTCTTC. This encodes CASSTPRGRGIFDEQFF.

This chain uses TRBV27 with TRBJ2-2, with 10 bases identical to TRBD2. V trimming: 8 bases; J trimming: 7 bases; junction bases outside the gene matches: 7. The germline V gene has CDR1 MNHEY and CDR2 SMNVEV (reference sequence). The CDR3 consists of 14 residues. CDR3 sequence: CASGPGLAVGELFF. The CDR3 nucleotides are TGTGCCAGCGGACCCGGACTAGCGGTCGGGGAGCTGTTTTTT.